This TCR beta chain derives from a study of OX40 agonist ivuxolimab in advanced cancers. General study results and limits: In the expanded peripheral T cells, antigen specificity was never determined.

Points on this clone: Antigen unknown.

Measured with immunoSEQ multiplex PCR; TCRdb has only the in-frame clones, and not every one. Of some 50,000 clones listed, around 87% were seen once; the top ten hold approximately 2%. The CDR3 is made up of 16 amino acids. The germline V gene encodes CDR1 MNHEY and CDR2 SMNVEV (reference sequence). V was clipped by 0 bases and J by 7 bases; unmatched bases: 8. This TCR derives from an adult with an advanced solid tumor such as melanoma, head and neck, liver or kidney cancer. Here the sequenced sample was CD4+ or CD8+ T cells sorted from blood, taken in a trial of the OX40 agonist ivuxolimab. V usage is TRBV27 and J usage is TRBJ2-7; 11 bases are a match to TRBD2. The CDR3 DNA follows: TGTGCCAGCAGTTTATCGATAGCGGGAGGGCCCCGGGAGCAGTACTTC. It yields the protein CASSLSIAGGPREQYF.